Here is one TCR beta chain with its context. Its antigen remains undetermined. No base quality information exists; no much larger clone differs at one position. The sample comes from a study of PD-L1 blockade in urothelial cancer (dated by TCRdb to the late 2010s). Notes on the research overall: Every patient began therapy in the mid-2010s and was given atezolizumab 1,200 mg intravenously every 3 weeks. About nine tenths of the roughly 29 patients were males with bladder-origin urothelial cancer, and 18 of 29 reported a prior smoking history. Patients had an ECOG performance status of 0 or 1 and had received between 0 and 3 prior chemotherapy regimens. Blood samples were analyzed at two time points: 3 weeks after treatment start (second dose) and 6 weeks after treatment start. Blood samples gave a median of around 140,000 T cells and tens of thousands of unique TCRs, with a median clonality of around 0.08. Somatic, immune and clinical correlates of response to PD-L1 blockade with atezolizumab in urothelial cancer were the focus of an exploratory multi-omic analysis. Pretreatment tumor samples, along with matched peripheral blood serially collected before and after atezolizumab treatment, were subjected to TCR sequencing. Durable clinical benefit was defined as progression-free survival longer than 6 months, and TCR features were also tested against progression-free and overall survival. In the same patients, whole exome sequencing and RNA sequencing of pretreatment tumors were performed in addition to TCR sequencing. Durable clinical benefit was achieved by nine patients but not by the remaining 20. Approximately 29 patients had pretreatment blood TCR-seq, some 25 had at least one posttreatment blood collection, and some 25 had tumor TCR-seq. Beyond this particular receptor, the publication reports: A pretreatment peripheral blood TCR clonality below the median was linked to improved progression-free and overall survival. Small sample size (n of about 30) and many exploratory analyses mean the results are intended to be hypothesis-generating. At 3 weeks after the start of treatment, tumor-associated TCR clones in peripheral blood had expanded more in patients with durable benefit (n ≈ 24, p = 0.022).

Synthetic TCR analog templates were spiked into each PCR so that absolute template abundance could be estimated from read counts. The immunoSEQ assay used bias-controlled V and J gene primers to amplify TCRbeta CDR3 regions from genomic DNA. Sequencing of rearranged TCRbeta segments was performed at approximately 20X coverage. Turning to the authors' computational methods: Clustering was used to correct sequencing errors, and CDR3s were annotated against IMGT to assign V, D and J genes. Out-of-frame and stop-codon sequences were excluded, and only productive TCRbeta rearrangements were used in downstream analyses. To compute clonality, Shannon entropy was normalized by the log of the number of unique productive sequences and then subtracted from one. Clones differing between time points or between blood and tumor were identified using Fisher's exact test with Benjamini-Hochberg correction, with an adjusted p below 0.01 applied as the threshold. Not all clones reach the TCRdb copy of this immuneACCESS table, which keeps in-frame sequences only. Checked studies attribute under half of the gap to unresolved V genes and leave the rest unexplained. That table is the source of V, J and clone size, and D and trimming were worked out from the DNA. Recorded for this sample are around 40,000 clones; about 85% of them occurred a single time. Over 2.5% of the sample goes to the ten largest clones.

This specimen's time point label, interpreted: peripheral blood 6 weeks after treatment start. The cohort included under 35 patients with locally advanced or metastatic urothelial carcinoma who were treated at Memorial Sloan Kettering on a trial protocol. Peripheral blood mononuclear cells were collected from each patient pretreatment and during treatment, giving between 1 and 8 total time points per patient. The Qiagen DNeasy Blood extraction kit was used to purify genomic DNA from total PBMCs and tumor samples. PBMCs were collected pretreatment and during treatment, and were isolated and stored as previously described. The V and J ends are trimmed by 5 bases and 3 bases, leaving 11 bases between them. There are 13 amino acids in the CDR3, from cysteine to phenylalanine inclusive. Only the CDR3 region is kept as DNA, spanning 39 bases read in frame from base 1. The germline V gene (reference sequence) specifies LNHDA as CDR1 and SQIVND as CDR2.

This receptor was taken from a man between 65 and 85 years old with urothelial cancer. The chain uses TRBV19 and TRBJ2-7; a tentative D call is TRBD1 (6 bases match). The input for sequencing was PBMCs, taken around atezolizumab (anti-PD-L1) treatment. The CDR3 region has the sequence CASSSGTIYEQYF. The DNA sequence is TGTGCCAGTAGTTCCGGGACAATCTACGAGCAGTACTTC.